The 10 T cell receptor beta chains below all came from one sample that was sequenced in a study of shared clonotypes between healthy human individuals. TCRdb keeps only in-frame clones here, not all; method: immunoSEQ multiplex PCR. Of 950,000 to 1,200,000 clones in the sample, about 72% were seen once. Specimen: memory CD4+ T cells from PBMCs. Subset given: CD45RA-negative fraction. These receptors were collected from a man aged 18 to 35 in good health. Some clones in this sample may be carry-over from other donors' samples.

The chain uses TRBV18 and TRBJ2-3; D uncertain. From germline, CDR1 is KGHSH and CDR2 LQKENI. Trimming left V 3 bases short and J 2 bases short, with 12 bases between. The CDR3 is 15 residues long. The CDR3 bases are TGTGCCAGCTCACCGCCCGCCGGTATCACAGATACGCAGTATTTT. It codes for CASSPPAGITDTQYF.

The chain has TRBV6-4 and TRBJ2-3; D may be TRBD1 or TRBD2 (5 bases each). V was cut by 4 bases and J by 1 base, with 12 bases left in between. The CDR3 has 15 residues. The V gene's germline CDR1 is MRHNA and CDR2 SNTAGT. The CDR3 reads CASSGEGRGTDTQYF. The CDR3 nucleotides are TGTGCCAGCAGTGGTGAGGGCAGGGGCACAGATACGCAGTATTTT.

The chain uses TRBV11-2 and TRBJ1-5; D is undetermined. The V and J ends lost 0 bases and 6 bases respectively, with 6 bases between them. Germline V CDR1 and CDR2: SGHAT, FQNNGV. CDR3 length: 13 amino acids. The CDR3 coding sequence is TGTGCCAGCAGCTTAGATCTCCGTCAGCCCCAGCATTTT. It is translated as CASSLDLRQPQHF.

The chain has TRBV4-3 and TRBJ2-7, with D perhaps matching TRBD2 (5 bases). The CDR3 consists of 15 residues. Trimming pared 4 bases from V and 1 base from J, leaving 14 bases between. Germline V gene sequence: CDR1 LGHNA, CDR2 YSLEER. CDR3 sequence reads: CASSPVIGISYEQYF. CDR3 DNA: TGCGCCAGCAGCCCAGTTATCGGGATTTCCTACGAGCAGTACTTC.

There are a few counts of this clone. This chain uses TRBV7-2 with TRBJ1-1, with a tentative D call TRBD1 (6 bases). The germline V gene has CDR1 SGHTA and CDR2 FQGNSA. This CDR3 has 15 amino acids. Trimming took off 2 bases at V and 6 bases at J, with 16 bases between the two ends. CDR3 DNA: TGTGCCAGCAGCTTATCCGGCAGGTGGGGGCCTGAAGCTTTCTTT. Its translation is CASSLSGRWGPEAFF.

V and J are TRBV28 and TRBJ1-2; a possible D gene is TRBD1 (5 bases). Deletions cut 10 bases from V and 5 bases from J, with 14 bases between. The CDR3 length is 12 residues. Germline CDR1 and CDR2: MDHEN and SYDVKM. The DNA of the CDR3 is TGTGCCACCGCCGGGACGGTGTATGGCTACACCTTC. Encoded protein: CATAGTVYGYTF.

CDR3 nucleotides: TGTGCCAGCAGCTATTCGGGCGGCTCCTACGAGCAGTACTTC. Its protein product is CASSYSGGSYEQYF. The V call is TRBV7-9, the J call TRBJ2-7; D not resolved. The CDR3 totals 14 residues. The germline CDR1 and CDR2 sequences are SEHNR and FQNEAQ (reference sequence). The ends were cut back, 4 bases at V and 0 bases at J, with 10 bases in the middle.

A remark on this clone: Other DNA sequences in the sample encode the same CDR3. The V call is TRBV7-2, the J call TRBJ2-7; 9 bases are a match to TRBD2. Trimming took 1 base from V and 1 from J; bases not matched to a gene: 2. Germline loops: CDR1 SGHTA, CDR2 FQGNSA. The CDR3 is 15 amino acids. For the CDR3, the DNA is TGTGCCAGCAGCTTAGGCCTAGCGGGGTCCTACGAGCAGTACTTC. Protein: CASSLGLAGSYEQYF.

The V call is TRBV12-5, the J call TRBJ2-5; 11 bases fit TRBD2. V gave up 8 bases and J gave up 1 base; unmatched junction bases: 6. This CDR3 has 15 residues. Germline values: CDR1 LGHNT, CDR2 FRNRAP. The CDR3 coding sequence is TGTGCTAGTAAGCTAGCGGGGGGCCCCCAAGAGACCCAGTACTTC. Translation gives CASKLAGGPQETQYF.

The chain couples TRBV5-1 to TRBJ2-7; D is possibly TRBD1 or TRBD2 (5 bases each). Per the germline V gene, CDR1 is SGHRS and CDR2 is YFSETQ. CDR3 length: 13 amino acids. The V end lost 4 bases, the J end lost 4 bases, and 12 bases lay between the germline ends. The CDR3 sequence: CASSRDALYEQYF. The CDR3 region has the DNA TGCGCCAGCAGCCGGGACGCACTTTACGAGCAGTACTTC.